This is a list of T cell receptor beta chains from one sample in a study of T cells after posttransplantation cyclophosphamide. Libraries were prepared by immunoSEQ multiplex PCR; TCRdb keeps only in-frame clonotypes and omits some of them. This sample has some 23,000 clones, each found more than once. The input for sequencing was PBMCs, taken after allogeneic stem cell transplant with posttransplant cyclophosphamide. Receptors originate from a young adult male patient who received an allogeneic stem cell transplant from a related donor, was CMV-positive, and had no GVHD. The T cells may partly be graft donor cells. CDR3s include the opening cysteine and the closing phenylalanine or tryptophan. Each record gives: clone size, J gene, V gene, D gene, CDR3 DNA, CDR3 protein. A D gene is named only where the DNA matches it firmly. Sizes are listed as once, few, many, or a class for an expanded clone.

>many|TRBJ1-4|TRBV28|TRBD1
TGTGCCAGCAGTCTTGGACAGGGCAATGAAAAACTGTTTTTT
CASSLGQGNEKLFF
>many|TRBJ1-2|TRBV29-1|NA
TGCAGCGTTGGCCCCCTAGCCTATGGCTACACCTTC
CSVGPLAYGYTF
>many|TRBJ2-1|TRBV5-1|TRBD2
TGCGCCAGCAGCTTGATCGCCGAACTAGCGGGGGGGCTTCACAAGGGCAATGAGCAGTTCTTC
CASSLIAELAGGLHKGNEQFF
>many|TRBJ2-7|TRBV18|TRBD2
TGTGCCAGCTCACCCACTAGCGGGAGGCCCAACGAGCAGTACTTC
CASSPTSGRPNEQYF
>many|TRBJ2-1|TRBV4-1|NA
TGCGCCAGCAGCCAAGATGAGGAAACGGCTAGTTGGAATGAGCAGTTCTTC
CASSQDEETASWNEQFF
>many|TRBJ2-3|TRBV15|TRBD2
TGTGCCACCAGCAGCATGGGGTTTGGACTAGCGGGGGGGTCTACTAGCACAGATACGCAGTATTTT
CATSSMGFGLAGGSTSTDTQYF
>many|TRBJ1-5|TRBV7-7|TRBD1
TGTGCCAGCAGCTCCGCGCCCCCCCAGGGGGCTGGCAATCAGCCCCAGCATTTT
CASSSAPPQGAGNQPQHF
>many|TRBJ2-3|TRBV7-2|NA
TGTGCCAGCAGCTTGGGTTTCTTCGCAGGTGATACGCAGTATTTT
CASSLGFFAGDTQYF
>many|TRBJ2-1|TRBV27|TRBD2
TGTGCCAGCAGTTTGGGACTAGTAGTGAATGAGCAGTTCTTC
CASSLGLVVNEQFF
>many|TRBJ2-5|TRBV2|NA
TGTGCCAGTACGAAGCTCGAGGAGACCCAGTACTTC
CASTKLEETQYF
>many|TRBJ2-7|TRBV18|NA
TGTGCCTTCCGCTCCTACGAGCAGTACTTC
CAFRSYEQYF
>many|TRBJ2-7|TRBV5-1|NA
TGCGCCAGCAGCTCCCGGACACAGAAAAACGAGCAGTACTTC
CASSSRTQKNEQYF
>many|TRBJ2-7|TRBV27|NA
TGTGCCAGCAGTCTAGGGGGGGGCCGATTCTACGAGCAGTACTTC
CASSLGGGRFYEQYF
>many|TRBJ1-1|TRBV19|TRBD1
TGTGCCAGTAGTTTAAACAGGGGCAGCACTGAAGCTTTCTTT
CASSLNRGSTEAFF
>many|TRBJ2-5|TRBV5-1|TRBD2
TGCGCCAGCAGCTTGGTGGTCCTAGCGGCACAAGAGACCCAGTACTTC
CASSLVVLAAQETQYF
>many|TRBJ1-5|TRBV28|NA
TGTGCCAGCAACCGGGGAGGTGGCAATCAGCCCCAGCATTTT
CASNRGGGNQPQHF
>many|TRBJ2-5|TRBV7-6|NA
TGTGCCAGCAGCTACGCGACAGAAGAGACCCAGTACTTC
CASSYATEETQYF
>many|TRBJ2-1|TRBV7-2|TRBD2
TGTGCCAGCAGCTTAAGCGGGGGGCGATCCTACAATGAGCAGTTCTTC
CASSLSGGRSYNEQFF